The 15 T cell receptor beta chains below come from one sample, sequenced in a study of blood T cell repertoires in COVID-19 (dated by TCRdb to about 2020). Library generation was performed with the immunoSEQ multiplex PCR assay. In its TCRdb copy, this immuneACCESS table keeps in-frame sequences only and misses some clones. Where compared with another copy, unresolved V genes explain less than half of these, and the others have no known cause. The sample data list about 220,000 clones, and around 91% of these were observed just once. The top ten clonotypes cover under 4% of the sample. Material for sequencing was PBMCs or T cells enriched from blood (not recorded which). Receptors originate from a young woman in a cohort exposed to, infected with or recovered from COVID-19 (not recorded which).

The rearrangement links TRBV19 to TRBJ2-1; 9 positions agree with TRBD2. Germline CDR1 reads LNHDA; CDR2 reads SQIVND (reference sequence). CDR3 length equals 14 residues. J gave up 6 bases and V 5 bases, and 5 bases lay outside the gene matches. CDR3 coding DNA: TGTGCCAGTAGTCCCCTAGCGGGGACCAATGAGCAGTTCTTC. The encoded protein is CASSPLAGTNEQFF.

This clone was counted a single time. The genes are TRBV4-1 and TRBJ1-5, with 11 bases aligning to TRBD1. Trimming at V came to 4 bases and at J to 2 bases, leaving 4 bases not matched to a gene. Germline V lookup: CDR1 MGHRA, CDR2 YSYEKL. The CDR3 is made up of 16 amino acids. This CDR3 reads CASSPGQGAGNQPQHF. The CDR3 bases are TGCGCCAGCAGCCCTGGACAGGGGGCGGGCAATCAGCCCCAGCATTTT.

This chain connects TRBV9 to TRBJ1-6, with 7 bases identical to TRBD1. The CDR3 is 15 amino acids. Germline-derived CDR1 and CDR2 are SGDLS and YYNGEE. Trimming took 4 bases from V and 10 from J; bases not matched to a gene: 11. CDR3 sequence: CASSLSGGGNSPLHF. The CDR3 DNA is TGTGCCAGCAGCTTAAGTGGAGGGGGCAACTCACCCCTCCACTTT.

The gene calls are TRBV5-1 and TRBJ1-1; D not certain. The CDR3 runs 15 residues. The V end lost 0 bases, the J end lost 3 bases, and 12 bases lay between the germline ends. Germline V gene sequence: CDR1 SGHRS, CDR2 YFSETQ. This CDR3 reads CASSLESFTDTEAFF. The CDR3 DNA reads TGCGCCAGCAGCTTGGAGTCATTTACGGACACTGAAGCTTTCTTT.

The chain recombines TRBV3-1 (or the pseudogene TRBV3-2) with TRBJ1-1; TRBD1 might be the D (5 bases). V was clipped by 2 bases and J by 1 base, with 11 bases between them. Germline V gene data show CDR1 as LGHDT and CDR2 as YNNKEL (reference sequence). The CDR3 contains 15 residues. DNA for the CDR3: TGTGCCAGCAGCCAATCATTCGGGGGGAACACTGAAGCTTTCTTT. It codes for CASSQSFGGNTEAFF.

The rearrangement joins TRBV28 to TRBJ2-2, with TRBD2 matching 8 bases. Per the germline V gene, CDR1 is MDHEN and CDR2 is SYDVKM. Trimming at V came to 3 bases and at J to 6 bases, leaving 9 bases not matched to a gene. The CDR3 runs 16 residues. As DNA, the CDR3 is TGTGCCAGCAGTTTTACATGGACTAGCAAAGCCGGGGAGCTGTTTTTT. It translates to CASSFTWTSKAGELFF.

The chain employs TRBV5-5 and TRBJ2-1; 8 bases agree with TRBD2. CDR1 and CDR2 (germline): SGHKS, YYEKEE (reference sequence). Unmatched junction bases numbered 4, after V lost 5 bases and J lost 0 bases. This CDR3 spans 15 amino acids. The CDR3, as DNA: TGTGCCAGCAGTCGGAGCGGGAGCTCCTACAATGAGCAGTTCTTC. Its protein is CASSRSGSSYNEQFF.

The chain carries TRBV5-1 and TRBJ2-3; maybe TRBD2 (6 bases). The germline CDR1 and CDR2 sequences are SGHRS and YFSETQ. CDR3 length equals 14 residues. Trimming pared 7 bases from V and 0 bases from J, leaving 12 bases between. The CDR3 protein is CASGVADSTDTQYF. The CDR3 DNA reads TGCGCCAGCGGGGTAGCGGATAGCACAGATACGCAGTATTTT.

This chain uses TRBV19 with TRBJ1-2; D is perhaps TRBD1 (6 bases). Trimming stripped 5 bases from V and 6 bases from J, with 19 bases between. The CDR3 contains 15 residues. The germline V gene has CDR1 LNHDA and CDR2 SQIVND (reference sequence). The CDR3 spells CASSSRTEARDGYTF. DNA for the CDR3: TGTGCCAGTAGTTCACGGACAGAGGCAAGGGATGGCTACACCTTC.

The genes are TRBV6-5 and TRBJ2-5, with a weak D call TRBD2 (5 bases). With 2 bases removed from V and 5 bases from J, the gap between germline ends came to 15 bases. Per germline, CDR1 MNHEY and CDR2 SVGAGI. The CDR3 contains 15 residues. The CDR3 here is CASSYNRARGETQYF. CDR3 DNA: TGTGCCAGCAGTTACAACCGGGCGCGCGGGGAGACCCAGTACTTC.

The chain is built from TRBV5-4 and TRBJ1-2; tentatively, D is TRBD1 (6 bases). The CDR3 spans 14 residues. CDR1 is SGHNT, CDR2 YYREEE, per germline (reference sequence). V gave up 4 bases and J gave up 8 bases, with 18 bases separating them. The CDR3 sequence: CASSPNTGTSGYTF. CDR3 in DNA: TGTGCCAGCAGCCCTAATACAGGGACCAGCGGCTACACCTTC.

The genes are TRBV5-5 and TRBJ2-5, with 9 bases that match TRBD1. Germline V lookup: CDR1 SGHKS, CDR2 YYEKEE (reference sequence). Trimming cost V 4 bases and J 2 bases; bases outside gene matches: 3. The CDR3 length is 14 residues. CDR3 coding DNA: TGTGCCAGCAGCCCAGGACAGGGGCAAGAGACCCAGTACTTC. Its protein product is CASSPGQGQETQYF.

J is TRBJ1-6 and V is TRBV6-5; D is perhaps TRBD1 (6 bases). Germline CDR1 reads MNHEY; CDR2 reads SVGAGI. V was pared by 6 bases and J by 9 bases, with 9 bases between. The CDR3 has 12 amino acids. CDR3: CASSRGGSPLHF. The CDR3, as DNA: TGTGCCAGCAGCCGAGGGGGTTCACCCCTCCACTTT.

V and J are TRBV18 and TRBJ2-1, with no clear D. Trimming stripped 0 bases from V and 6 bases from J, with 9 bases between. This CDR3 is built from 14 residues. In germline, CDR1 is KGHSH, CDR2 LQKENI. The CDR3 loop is CASSPPERVNEQFF. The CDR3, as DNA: TGTGCCAGCTCACCACCGGAACGGGTCAATGAGCAGTTCTTC.

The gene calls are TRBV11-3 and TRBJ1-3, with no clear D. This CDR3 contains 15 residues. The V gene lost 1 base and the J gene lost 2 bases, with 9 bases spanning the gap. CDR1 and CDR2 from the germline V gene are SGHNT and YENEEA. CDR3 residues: CASSLGLLTGNTIYF. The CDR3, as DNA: TGTGCCAGCAGCTTAGGACTCCTTACTGGAAACACCATATATTTT.